Listed below are T cell receptor beta chains from one sample, sequenced in a study of blood T cell repertoires in COVID-19. Produced via immunoSEQ multiplex PCR; TCRdb's table is partial and in-frame only. The sample carries some 300,000 clones, roughly nine tenths recorded once. Sequenced material: PBMCs or T cells enriched from blood (not recorded which). All receptors come from a woman between 50 and 59 years old who had been exposed to COVID-19. The CDR3 runs from the conserved cysteine through the conserved F or W. A D gene is named only where the DNA matches it firmly. Clone size appears in some rows only: once, few, many, or a class for an expanded clone.

clone_size	d_call	v_call	j_call	cdr3_aa	cdr3_nt
NA	NA	TRBV7-2	TRBJ2-7	CASSLGGGGYTYEQYF	TGTGCCAGCAGCTTAGGAGGTGGCGGGTACACCTACGAGCAGTACTTC
NA	NA	TRBV6-5	TRBJ1-5	CASSYSPGQPQHF	TGTGCCAGCAGTTACTCGCCAGGTCAGCCCCAGCATTTT
NA	NA	TRBV2	TRBJ1-5	CASSEIVFSNQPQHF	TGTGCCAGCAGCGAAATAGTTTTTAGCAATCAGCCCCAGCATTTT
NA	TRBD1	TRBV5-1	TRBJ2-7	CASRQDRFVEQYF	TGCGCCAGCAGGCAGGACAGGTTCGTTGAGCAGTACTTC
NA	TRBD1	TRBV6-5	TRBJ2-5	CASAKDRMEETQYF	TGTGCCAGCGCAAAGGACAGGATGGAAGAGACCCAGTACTTC
NA	NA	TRBV5-1	TRBJ2-2	CASSLAAVQGGELFF	TGCGCCAGCAGCTTGGCTGCGGTGCAGGGCGGGGAGCTGTTTTTT
NA	TRBD2	TRBV2	TRBJ2-2	CASSELPIAGGPNGELFF	TGTGCCAGCAGTGAACTGCCCATAGCGGGGGGGCCTAACGGGGAGCTGTTTTTT
once	NA	TRBV5-1	TRBJ1-5	CASSPYPLGQSNQPQHF	TGCGCCAGCAGCCCCTACCCGTTAGGACAGTCCAATCAGCCCCAGCATTTT
NA	NA	TRBV9	TRBJ1-2	CASSVFQGRYGYTF	TGTGCCAGCAGCGTCTTCCAGGGGCGGTATGGCTACACCTTC
NA	NA	TRBV4-2	TRBJ1-4	CASSQLGRDINEKLFF	TGTGCCAGCAGCCAACTAGGACGGGACATAAATGAAAAACTGTTTTTT
once	NA	TRBV7-6	TRBJ1-5	CASSLMEGFSQPQHF	TGTGCCAGCAGCTTAATGGAGGGTTTTAGTCAGCCCCAGCATTTT
NA	NA	TRBV27	TRBJ2-7	CASSFVPARLYEQYF	TGTGCCAGCAGTTTCGTGCCGGCCAGGCTCTACGAGCAGTACTTC
NA	NA	TRBV6-5	TRBJ1-1	CASRSTGGVVSEAFF	TGTGCCAGCAGAAGCACAGGTGGGGTGGTATCTGAAGCTTTCTTT
NA	NA	TRBV2	TRBJ1-1	CASSDLAPRAEAFF	TGTGCCAGCAGTGATTTGGCCCCTCGGGCTGAAGCTTTCTTT
NA	NA	TRBV15	TRBJ2-1	CATSRDVKEGDNEQFF	TGTGCCACCAGCAGAGATGTAAAGGAGGGCGACAATGAGCAGTTCTTC